The entry that follows covers one T cell receptor (beta chain) sequence. It lacks a known antigen. The record has no base qualities; no much larger clone is one base away. The germline V gene provides CDR1 MGHRA and CDR2 YSYEKL. V trim: 1 base; J trim: 0 bases; unmatched bases: 8. Including the terminal cysteine and phenylalanine, the CDR3 comprises 19 residues. Only the CDR3 DNA is retained, 57 bases long and in frame from the first base. The data derive from a study of control samples from healthy donors and cancer patients (dated by TCRdb to between 2020 and 2021). Library preparation was by the immunoSEQ multiplex PCR assay. Sourced from immuneACCESS, this table was stored by TCRdb with only in-frame sequences that have V and J called. A share of the clones is absent; for the studies checked, an unresolved V gene accounts for under half, and the remainder has no known explanation. The sample table contains 170,000 or so clones; only one count was recorded for approximately 92% of them. Jointly, the top ten make up roughly 1.5% of the sample.

This clonotype was sampled from a man aged 18 to 29 in good health. Sequences were obtained from blood. The chain is assembled from TRBV4-1 and TRBJ2-7; 14 bases in the junction line up with TRBD2. The CDR3 is CASSQARTSGGFFSYEQYF. The nucleotide sequence is given as TGCGCCAGCAGCCAAGCCCGGACTAGCGGGGGGTTTTTCTCCTACGAGCAGTACTTC.